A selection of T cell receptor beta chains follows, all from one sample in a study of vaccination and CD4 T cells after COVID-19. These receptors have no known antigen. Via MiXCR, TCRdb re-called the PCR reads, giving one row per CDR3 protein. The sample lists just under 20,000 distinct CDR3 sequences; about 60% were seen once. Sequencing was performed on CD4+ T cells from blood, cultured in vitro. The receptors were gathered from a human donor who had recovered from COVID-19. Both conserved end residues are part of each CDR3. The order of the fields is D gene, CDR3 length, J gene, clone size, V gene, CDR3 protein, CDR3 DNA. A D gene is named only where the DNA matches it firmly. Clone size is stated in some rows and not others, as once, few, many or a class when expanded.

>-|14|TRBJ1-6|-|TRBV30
CAWGSSSYNSPLHF
TGTGCCTGGGGGAGTAGCTCCTATAATTCACCCCTCCACTTT
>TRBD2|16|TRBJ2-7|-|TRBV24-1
CATSEPGLADARGQYF
TGTGCCACCAGTGAACCTGGACTAGCGGACGCTCGCGGGCAGTACTTC
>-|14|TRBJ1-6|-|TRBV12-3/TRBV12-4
CASSPRGVGSPLHF
TGTGCCAGCAGTCCCCGCGGGGTGGGATCACCCCTCCACTTT
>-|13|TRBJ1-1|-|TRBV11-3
CASSFLGATEAFF
TGTGCCAGCAGCTTCCTCGGGGCTACTGAAGCTTTCTTT
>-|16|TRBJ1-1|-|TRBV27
CASSLLKPGQHTEAFF
TGTGCCAGCAGTTTACTCAAGCCAGGACAGCACACTGAAGCTTTCTTT
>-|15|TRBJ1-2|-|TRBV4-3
CASSQDHRMGRGYTF
TGCGCCAGCAGCCAAGATCACAGGATGGGACGCGGCTACACCTTC
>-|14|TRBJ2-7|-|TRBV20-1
CSAKVPGGQYEQYF
TGCAGTGCTAAAGTTCCGGGGGGACAATACGAGCAGTACTTC
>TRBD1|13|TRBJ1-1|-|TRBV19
CASSWTGAPEAFF
TGTGCCAGTAGTTGGACAGGGGCCCCTGAAGCTTTCTTT
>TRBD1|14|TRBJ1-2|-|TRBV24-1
CATSEVTGSYGYTF
TGTGCCACCAGTGAGGTGACAGGGTCGTACGGCTACACCTTC
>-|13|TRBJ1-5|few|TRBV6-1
CASHDRFLQPQHF
TGTGCCAGCCATGACAGATTTCTTCAGCCCCAGCATTTT
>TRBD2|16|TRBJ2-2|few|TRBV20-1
CSARDVRLAVTGELFF
TGCAGTGCTAGAGATGTTAGGCTAGCGGTTACCGGGGAGCTGTTTTTT
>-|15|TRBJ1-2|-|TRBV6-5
CASSYSLGSTDGYTF
TGTGCCAGCAGCTACTCGTTAGGTTCCACGGATGGCTACACCTTC
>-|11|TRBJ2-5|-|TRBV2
CASGHQETQYF
TGTGCCAGTGGACACCAAGAGACCCAGTACTTC
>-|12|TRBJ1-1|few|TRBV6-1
CASRRGRAEAFF
TGTGCCAGCAGGAGGGGGAGGGCTGAAGCTTTCTTT
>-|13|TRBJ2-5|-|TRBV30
CAWTRGVGETQYF
TGTGCCTGGACCAGGGGGGTGGGGGAGACCCAGTACTTC
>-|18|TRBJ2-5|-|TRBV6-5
CASSSIGQPPSYQETQYF
TGTGCCAGCAGTTCCATTGGACAGCCGCCGTCTTATCAAGAGACCCAGTACTTC
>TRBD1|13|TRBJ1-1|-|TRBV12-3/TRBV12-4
CASSLRQGTEAFF
TGTGCCAGCAGTTTGAGACAGGGCACTGAAGCTTTCTTT
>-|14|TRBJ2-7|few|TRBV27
CASSFGGQGREQYF
TGTGCCAGCAGTTTTGGGGGGCAGGGTAGAGAGCAGTACTTC
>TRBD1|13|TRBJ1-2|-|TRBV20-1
CSAGTVNPYGYTF
TGCAGTGCCGGGACAGTCAATCCCTATGGCTACACCTTC
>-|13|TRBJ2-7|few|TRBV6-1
CASSGVVPYEQYF
TGTGCCAGCAGTGGGGTGGTGCCCTACGAGCAGTACTTC
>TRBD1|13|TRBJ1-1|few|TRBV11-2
CASSSEGATEAFF
TGTGCCAGCAGCTCTGAGGGGGCTACTGAAGCTTTCTTT
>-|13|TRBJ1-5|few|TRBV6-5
CASSYGMDQPQHF
TGTGCCAGCAGTTACGGAATGGATCAGCCCCAGCATTTT
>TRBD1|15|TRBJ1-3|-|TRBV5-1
CASSRGQGAGNTIYF
TGCGCCAGCAGTCGCGGGCAGGGGGCAGGAAACACCATATATTTT
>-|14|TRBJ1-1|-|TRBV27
CASRSRGLAIEAFF
TGTGCCAGCAGGAGCCGCGGGTTAGCGATTGAAGCTTTCTTT
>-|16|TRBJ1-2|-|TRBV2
CASSDQNGGNANGYTF
TGTGCCAGCAGCGATCAGAATGGGGGGAACGCAAACGGCTACACCTTC
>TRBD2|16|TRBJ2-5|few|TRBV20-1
CSARKASGSPGETQYF
TGCAGTGCTAGAAAGGCTAGCGGGAGCCCAGGGGAGACCCAGTACTTC
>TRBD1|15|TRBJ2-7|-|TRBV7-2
CASSLGTGGLYEQYF
TGTGCCAGCAGCTTAGGGACAGGGGGCCTTTACGAGCAGTACTTC
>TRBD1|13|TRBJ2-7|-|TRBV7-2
CASSTDRVREQYF
TGTGCCAGCAGCACGGACAGGGTTAGGGAGCAGTACTTC
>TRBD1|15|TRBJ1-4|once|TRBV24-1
CATSDPGQGFEKLFF
TGTGCCACCAGTGATCCGGGACAGGGGTTCGAAAAACTGTTTTTT
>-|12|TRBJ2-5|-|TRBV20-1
CSAARMQETQYF
TGCAGTGCGGCACGGATGCAAGAGACCCAGTACTTC
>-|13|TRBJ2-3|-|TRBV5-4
CASSLAGAGTQYF
TGTGCCAGCAGCTTGGCAGGCGCTGGTACGCAGTATTTT
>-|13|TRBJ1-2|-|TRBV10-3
CAISSTGAYGYTF
TGTGCCATCAGTTCGACAGGAGCCTATGGCTACACCTTC
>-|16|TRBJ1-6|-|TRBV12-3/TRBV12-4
CASSRAGRGGNSPLHF
TGTGCCAGCAGCCGCGCTGGGCGCGGGGGTAATTCACCCCTCCACTTT
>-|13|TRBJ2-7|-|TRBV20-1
CSATYNRRSEQYF
TGCAGTGCTACTTATAACAGGAGGTCCGAGCAGTACTTC
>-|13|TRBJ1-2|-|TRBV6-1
CASSTRANYGYTF
TGTGCCAGCAGTACCCGGGCCAACTATGGCTACACCTTC
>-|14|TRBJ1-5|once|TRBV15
CATSRDTTYQPQHF
TGTGCCACCAGCCGGGACACGACCTATCAGCCCCAGCATTTT
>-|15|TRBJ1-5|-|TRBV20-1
CSARDRRNSNQPQHF
TGCAGTGCTAGAGATCGGCGGAATAGCAATCAGCCCCAGCATTTT
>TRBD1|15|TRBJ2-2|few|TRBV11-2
CASSNPRQGPGELFF
TGTGCCAGCAGCAACCCTCGACAGGGGCCCGGGGAGCTGTTTTTT
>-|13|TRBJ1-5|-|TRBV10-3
CAIKEGQRQPQHF
TGTGCCATCAAGGAGGGGCAGAGGCAGCCCCAGCATTTT